This T cell receptor (beta chain) was recovered during a study of CD8 T cells in ankylosing spondylitis. Broader study findings: As reported, disease-linked clones showed significant enrichment in matched ankylosing spondylitis synovial fluid. Blood from ankylosing spondylitis patients appeared to carry a characteristic roughly eight-variant TCR beta motif. Disease-linked clones bore a CD8+ phenotype, appearing relatively rarely in peripheral blood.

This clonotype has just a few counts. Its antigen is not identified. Quantitative barcoded 5'-RACE was used to prepare TCR beta libraries. TCRdb used MiXCR to reprocess the 5' RACE reads, holding one entry per CDR3 protein. The repertoire consists of 250,000 to 400,000 distinct CDR3 sequences, with around a tenth occurring once and the leading ten covering 9.1%. The ends were cut back, 7 bases at V and 3 bases at J, with 22 bases in the middle. The CDR3 totals 17 residues. The source material was blood, either unsorted or a sorted T cell fraction (not recorded which). The receptor comes from a female donor with ankylosing spondylitis or in good health (not recorded which). This rearrangement joins TRBV12-3 or TRBV12-4 to TRBJ1-3; no reliable D call. Written as DNA, the CDR3 is TGTGCCAGCACCCCCCACCAAGGACGAACGGGTGGAAACACCATATATTTT. Its protein product is CASTPHQGRTGGNTIYF.